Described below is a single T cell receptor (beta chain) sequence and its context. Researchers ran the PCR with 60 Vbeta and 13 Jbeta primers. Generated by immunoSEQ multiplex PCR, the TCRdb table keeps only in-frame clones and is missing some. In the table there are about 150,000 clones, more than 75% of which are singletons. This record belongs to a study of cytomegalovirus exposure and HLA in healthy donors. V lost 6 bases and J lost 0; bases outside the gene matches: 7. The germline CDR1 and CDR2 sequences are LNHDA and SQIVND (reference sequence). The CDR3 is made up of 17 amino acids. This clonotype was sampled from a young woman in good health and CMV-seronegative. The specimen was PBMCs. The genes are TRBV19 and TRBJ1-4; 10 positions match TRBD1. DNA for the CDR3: TGTGCCAGTAGACGGACAGGGGGGATTGCAACTAATGAAAAACTGTTTTTT. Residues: CASRRTGGIATNEKLFF.